This T cell receptor (beta chain) stems from a study of Ad26.COV2.S vaccination and SARS-CoV-2 variants. Study-wide context: Ad26.COV2.S given intramuscularly, once or twice 56 days apart. General study results and limits: The authors reported substantial breadth in spike-specific CD8+ and CD4+ T cell responses after vaccination.

CDR1 is SGHTA, CDR2 FQGNSA, per germline. CDR3 length equals 15 residues. V lost 3 bases, J lost 4 bases, and 5 bases stayed unmatched. As for this clone: Antigen specificity is unknown.

The data were produced by immunoSEQ multiplex PCR, yet TCRdb's version contains in-frame clones alone and is incomplete. The table includes more than 300,000 clones, about 86% detected once. Regarding treatment: roughly 18 received Ad26.COV2.S at low or high dose, single or two shots; 5 received placebo; per-sample allocation not given. Sampling was performed 63 days after the first vaccine or placebo injection. The specimen was peripheral blood, collected in a trial of Ad26.COV2.S vaccine versus placebo. The chain combines TRBV7-2 with TRBJ1-1, with 10 bases fitting TRBD1. The TCR comes from a person between 18 and 65 years old who received the Ad26.COV2.S COVID-19 vaccine or a placebo. The CDR3 reads CASSFSRTGGTEAFF. For the CDR3, the DNA is TGTGCCAGCAGCTTTTCTCGGACAGGGGGCACTGAAGCTTTCTTT.